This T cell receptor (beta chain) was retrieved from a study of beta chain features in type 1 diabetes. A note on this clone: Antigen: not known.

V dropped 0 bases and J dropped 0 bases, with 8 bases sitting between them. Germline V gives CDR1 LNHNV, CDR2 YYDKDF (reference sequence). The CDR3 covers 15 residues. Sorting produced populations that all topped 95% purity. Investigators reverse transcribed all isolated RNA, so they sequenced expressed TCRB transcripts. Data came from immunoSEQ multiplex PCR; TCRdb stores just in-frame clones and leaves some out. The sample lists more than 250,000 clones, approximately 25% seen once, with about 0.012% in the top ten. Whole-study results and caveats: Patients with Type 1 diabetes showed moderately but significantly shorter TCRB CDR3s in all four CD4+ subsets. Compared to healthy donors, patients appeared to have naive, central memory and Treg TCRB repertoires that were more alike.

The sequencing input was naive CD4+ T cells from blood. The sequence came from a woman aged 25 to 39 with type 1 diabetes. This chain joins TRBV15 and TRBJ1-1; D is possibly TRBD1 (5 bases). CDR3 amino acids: CATSREGGVNTEAFF. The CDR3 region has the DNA TGTGCCACCAGCAGAGAGGGGGGGGTGAACACTGAAGCTTTCTTT.